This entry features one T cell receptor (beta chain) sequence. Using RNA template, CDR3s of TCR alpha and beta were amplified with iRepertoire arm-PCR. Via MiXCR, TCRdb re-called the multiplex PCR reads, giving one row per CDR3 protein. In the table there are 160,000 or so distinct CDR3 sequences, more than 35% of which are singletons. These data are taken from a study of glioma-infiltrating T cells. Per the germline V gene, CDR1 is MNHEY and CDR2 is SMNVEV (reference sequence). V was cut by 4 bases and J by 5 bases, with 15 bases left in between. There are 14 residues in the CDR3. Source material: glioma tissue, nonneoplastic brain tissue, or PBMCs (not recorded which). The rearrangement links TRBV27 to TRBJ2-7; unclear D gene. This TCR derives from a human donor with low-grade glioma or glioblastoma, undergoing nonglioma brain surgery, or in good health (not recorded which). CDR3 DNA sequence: TGTGCCAGCAGTTCCGTCAGCTCCTACAACGAGCAGTACTTC. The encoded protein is CASSSVSSYNEQYF.